What follows are 14 T cell receptor beta chains derived from one specimen sequenced in a study of T cell repertoires in cytomegalovirus infection. In TCRdb, the reads were re-called with MiXCR into one record per CDR3 protein. Here the sample spans over 40,000 distinct CDR3 sequences, 15% to 25% being singletons. These receptors are not linked to any known antigen. This specimen was CD8+ T cells from cultured PBMCs, taken from culture after CMV antigen stimulation. The receptor set was obtained from a human donor in good health (CMV status not recorded). Some clones in this sample may be carry-over from other donors' samples.

For this clonotype: A much larger clone lies a single base off, so this may be a read error. The V and J genes are TRBV24-1 and TRBJ2-1; TRBD2 matches 10 bases. CDR1 and CDR2 (germline): KGHDR, SFDVKD. CDR3 length equals 18 residues. V lost 5 bases and J lost 8; bases outside the gene matches: 17. CDR3 coding DNA: TGTGCCACCAGTGCGCTGGCTAGCGGGGGTTATGGCTCCGATGAGCAGTTCTTC. The encoded protein is CATSALASGGYGSDEQFF.

The chain has TRBV27 and TRBJ1-6; 9 bases fit TRBD1. Trimming at V came to 1 base and at J to 6 bases, leaving 1 base not matched to a gene. The CDR3 extends over 15 amino acids. Germline values: CDR1 MNHEY, CDR2 SMNVEV (reference sequence). This CDR3 is CASSLWTGVNSPLHF. The CDR3 bases are TGTGCCAGCAGTTTATGGACAGGGGTTAATTCACCCCTCCACTTT.

The chain employs TRBV9 and TRBJ2-6; TRBD1 aligns across 8 bases. This CDR3 has 17 residues. CDR1 and CDR2 (germline): SGDLS, YYNGEE. Trimming cost V 4 bases and J 2 bases; bases outside gene matches: 8. This CDR3 reads CASSIITGGPGANVLTF. The DNA for the CDR3 is TGTGCCAGCAGCATAATTACAGGGGGACCTGGGGCCAACGTCCTGACTTTC.

This clonotype was seen a handful of times. The chain is built from TRBV14 and TRBJ1-1; TRBD1 is a possible D gene (6 bases). Per the germline V gene, CDR1 is SGHDN and CDR2 is FVKESK. V gave up 0 bases and J gave up 4 bases, with 12 bases separating them. The CDR3 contains 15 residues. The CDR3 spells CASSQDWGLSTEAFF. The CDR3 DNA is TGTGCCAGCAGCCAAGATTGGGGGCTGAGCACTGAAGCTTTCTTT.

This clonotype was detected ten times or more. This rearrangement joins TRBV12-3 or TRBV12-4 to TRBJ2-3; no reliable D call. CDR3 length: 16 amino acids. Trimming removed 2 bases at V and 4 bases at J, with 16 bases between. CDR3: CASSLSRPPDPDTQYF. CDR3 in DNA: TGTGCCAGCAGTTTAAGTCGCCCCCCCGACCCAGATACGCAGTATTTT.

The chain joins TRBV27 to TRBJ2-7, with 11 positions matching TRBD1. CDR1 and CDR2 (germline): MNHEY, SMNVEV (reference sequence). The trim removed 7 bases at V and 6 bases at J, leaving 11 bases unmatched. This CDR3 is built from 15 residues. In DNA form, the CDR3 reads TGTGCCAGCACCTCGGCCGGGACAGGGGGTAGCGAGCAGTACTTC. Protein: CASTSAGTGGSEQYF.

The chain links TRBV7-4 to TRBJ1-4; TRBD1 agrees at 7 bases. Per germline, CDR1 SGHVT and CDR2 SQSDAQ. This CDR3 comprises 15 residues. V lost 6 bases to trimming and J lost 7 bases; unmatched junction nucleotides: 11. The CDR3 nucleotides read TGTGCCAGCAGGGGTACAGGGGTCCTTGCTGAAAAACTGTTTTTT. Translated, it gives CASRGTGVLAEKLFF.

V and J are TRBV27 and TRBJ2-7, with D tentatively TRBD1 (6 bases). This CDR3 has 13 residues. Germline V lookup: CDR1 MNHEY, CDR2 SMNVEV (reference sequence). V was clipped by 2 bases and J by 6 bases, with 11 bases between them. CDR3 bases: TGTGCCAGCAGTTTACAGACAGGACGCGAGCAGTACTTC. It translates to CASSLQTGREQYF.

This chain uses TRBV7-6 with TRBJ2-7; D is unresolved. Germline assignment: CDR1 SGHVS and CDR2 FNYEAQ. Trimming took 4 bases from V and 3 from J, leaving 1 base between them. The CDR3 length is 10 residues. CDR3 nucleotide sequence: TGTGCCAGCAGCTACTACGAGCAGTACTTC. Protein sequence: CASSYYEQYF.

At least ten counts were recorded for this clonotype. This chain connects TRBV12-3 or TRBV12-4 to TRBJ2-7; D is uncertain. The CDR3 is 12 amino acids. V dropped 6 bases and J dropped 5 bases, with 11 bases sitting between them. CDR3 in DNA: TGTGCCAGCAGCTCCAACGTACACGAGCAGTACTTC. It yields the protein CASSSNVHEQYF.

This clonotype was picked up a small number of times. The rearrangement joins TRBV19 to TRBJ2-7; 7 nucleotides align to TRBD2. Germline V gives CDR1 LNHDA, CDR2 SQIVND (reference sequence). The CDR3 covers 13 residues. V trimming: 3 bases; J trimming: 5 bases; junction bases outside the gene matches: 4. The CDR3 here is CASSISGTHEQYF. In nucleotides, the CDR3 is TGTGCCAGTAGTATCAGCGGGACGCACGAGCAGTACTTC.

The chain carries TRBV24-1 and TRBJ1-5, with D uncertain. Deletions cut 6 bases from V and 2 bases from J, with 4 bases between. The CDR3 totals 12 residues. Germline V gene lookup returns CDR1 KGHDR and CDR2 SFDVKD. The CDR3 DNA follows: TGTGCCACCAGTTTGGGCAATCAGCCCCAGCATTTT. Encoded protein: CATSLGNQPQHF.

The sample holds many counts of this clonotype. The V call is TRBV7-2, the J call TRBJ2-7, with TRBD2 identical over 9 bases. J gave up 2 bases and V 5 bases, and 10 bases lay outside the gene matches. Per germline, CDR1 SGHTA and CDR2 FQGNSA. The CDR3 is 16 residues long. The DNA of the CDR3 is TGTGCCAGCAGCCTGGGTGGAGCGGGAGGTACCTACGAGCAGTACTTC. This encodes CASSLGGAGGTYEQYF.

This clonotype has more than one count but fewer than ten. V and J are TRBV5-4 and TRBJ2-1; D call uncertain. V was clipped by 9 bases and J by 9 bases, with 19 bases between them. Germline assignment: CDR1 SGHNT and CDR2 YYREEE (reference sequence). This CDR3 is built from 13 residues. CDR3: CAMSSDGWTEQFF. The CDR3, as DNA: TGTGCCATGTCGAGTGACGGGTGGACTGAGCAGTTCTTC.